Listed below are T cell receptor beta chains from one sample, sequenced in a study of blood T cell repertoires in COVID-19. Sequencing was performed with immunoSEQ multiplex PCR; in TCRdb, only in-frame clones are kept and a portion is missing. This sample has about 460,000 clones, with 80% to 90% found just once. Sequenced input: PBMCs or T cells enriched from blood (not recorded which). The source is a woman aged 60-75 years who had recovered from COVID-19. Both conserved end residues are part of each CDR3. A D gene is named only where the DNA matches it firmly. A clone size is listed for some rows: how often the clone was seen (once, few, many), or a class if it is expanded.

d_call	clone_size	v_call	j_call	cdr3_nt	cdr3_aa
-	-	TRBV11-2	TRBJ2-3	TGTGCCAGCAGCTTAGACCTCACAGATACGCAGTATTTT	CASSLDLTDTQYF
TRBD2	-	TRBV2	TRBJ2-3	TGTGCCAGCAGTCCAAGCCAAGCGGGGGGGGCAGATACGCAGTATTTT	CASSPSQAGGADTQYF
TRBD2	-	TRBV20-1	TRBJ2-1	TGCAGTTTTACCGGGGGGAATGAGCAGTTCTTC	CSFTGGNEQFF
-	-	TRBV9	TRBJ1-1	TGTGCCAGCAGCGTAGACCAACATAACACTGAAGCTTTCTTT	CASSVDQHNTEAFF
-	-	TRBV9	TRBJ1-1	TGTGCCAGCAGCGTAGGTGGGGCAACTGAAGCTTTCTTT	CASSVGGATEAFF
-	-	TRBV19	TRBJ2-3	TGTGCCAGTAGTATAGGCAGGGGAACGCGCACAGATACGCAGTATTTT	CASSIGRGTRTDTQYF
-	-	TRBV5-1	TRBJ2-5	TGCGCCAGCAGCTTAAGAAGTCTAGCTGAGACCCAGTACTTC	CASSLRSLAETQYF
TRBD1	-	TRBV6-1	TRBJ1-2	TGTGCCAGCAGTGAACGGACAGGAGAGTTCTATGGCTACACCTTC	CASSERTGEFYGYTF
-	-	TRBV20-1	TRBJ2-3	TGCAGTGTTGAAGGGGGAGATACGCAGTATTTT	CSVEGGDTQYF
-	-	TRBV6-5	TRBJ2-6	TGTGCCAGCAGTTCACAGGGAGCTGGGGCCAACGTCCTGACTTTC	CASSSQGAGANVLTF
-	-	TRBV11-2	TRBJ1-2	TGTGCCAGCAGCTTGGGGAGGAGCGGCGTCCCCTATGGCTACACCTTC	CASSLGRSGVPYGYTF
-	-	TRBV28	TRBJ2-5	TGTGCCAGCAGGTCAGGGGGGACTCAAGAGACCCAGTACTTC	CASRSGGTQETQYF
-	-	TRBV7-2	TRBJ2-7	TGTGCCAGCAGCTTAGCCGGTTCCTACGAGCAGTACTTC	CASSLAGSYEQYF
TRBD1	-	TRBV13	TRBJ1-1	TGTGCCAGCAGCTTAGGCAGGGGGACTGAAGCTTTCTTT	CASSLGRGTEAFF
-	-	TRBV5-1	TRBJ1-4	TGCGCCAGCAGCCCCTCCAGGGCAAAGAATGAAAAACTGTTTTTT	CASSPSRAKNEKLFF
-	-	TRBV4-1	TRBJ1-3	TGCGCCAGCAGCCCCGACAGCTCTGGAAACACCATATATTTT	CASSPDSSGNTIYF
TRBD2	-	TRBV2	TRBJ2-1	TGTGCCAGCAGTGCTAGCGGGGGGGCCCTCAATGAGCAGTTCTTC	CASSASGGALNEQFF
TRBD1	few	TRBV12-5	TRBJ1-2	TGTGCTAGTGGTTCACCACCTGGACAGGGGGTTTATGGCTACACCTTC	CASGSPPGQGVYGYTF